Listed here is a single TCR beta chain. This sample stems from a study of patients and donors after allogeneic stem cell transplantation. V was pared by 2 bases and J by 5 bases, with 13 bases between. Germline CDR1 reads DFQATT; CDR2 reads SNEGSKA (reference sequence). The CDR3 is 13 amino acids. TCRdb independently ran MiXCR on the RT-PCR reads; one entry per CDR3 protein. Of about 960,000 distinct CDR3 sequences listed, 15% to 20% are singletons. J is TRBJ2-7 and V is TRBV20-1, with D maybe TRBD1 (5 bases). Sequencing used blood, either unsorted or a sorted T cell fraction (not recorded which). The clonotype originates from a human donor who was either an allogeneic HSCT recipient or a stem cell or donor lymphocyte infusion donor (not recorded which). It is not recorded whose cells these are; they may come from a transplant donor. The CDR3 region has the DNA TGCAGTGCTAGAAATTTAAGGGGAAACGAGCAGTACTTC. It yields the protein CSARNLRGNEQYF.